The rows below give T cell receptor beta chains drawn from one sample of a study of T cell repertoires in cytomegalovirus infection. Via MiXCR, TCRdb re-called the reads, giving one row per CDR3 protein. The sample shows more than 400,000 distinct CDR3 sequences, about 25% of them seen only once. Material for sequencing was PBMCs. The origin of the receptors is a human donor in good health (CMV status not recorded). Some clones in this sample may be carry-over from other donors' samples. CDR3s include the opening cysteine and the closing phenylalanine or tryptophan. Fields, in order: J gene, clone size, D gene, CDR3 length, V gene, CDR3 DNA, CDR3 protein. The D gene is left open where the match is weak. A clone size is listed for some rows: how often the clone was seen (once, few, many), or a class if it is expanded.

TRBJ1-3,NA,TRBD1,16,TRBV4-1,TGCGCCAGCAGCCAATCGTCCGGGACAGATGGAAACACCATATATTTT,CASSQSSGTDGNTIYF
TRBJ1-4,few,NA,13,TRBV19,TGTGCCAGTAGGCGACACCTTAATGAAAAACTGTTTTTT,CASRRHLNEKLFF
TRBJ2-7,few,NA,15,TRBV11-2,TGTGCCAGCAGCCCCTGGGGACTGAAGCTATACGAGCAGTACTTC,CASSPWGLKLYEQYF
TRBJ2-1,few,NA,13,TRBV7-7,TGTGCCAGCAGCACCCAACTAGAGGGTGAGCAGTTCTTC,CASSTQLEGEQFF
TRBJ2-2,NA,NA,17,TRBV6-6,TGTGCCAGCAGTTACTCGACGGCAGGTCGAGACACCGGGGAGCTGTTTTTT,CASSYSTAGRDTGELFF
TRBJ2-3,NA,NA,12,TRBV2,TGTGCCAGCAGTGAACTACCAGATACGCAGTATTTT,CASSELPDTQYF
TRBJ1-2,few,NA,13,TRBV6-1,TGTGCCAGCAGTCGGGCGTACCTATATGGCTACACCTTC,CASSRAYLYGYTF
TRBJ2-4,NA,NA,14,TRBV3-1,TGTGCCTCTACGCTTGGCGGGATAGGGAACATTCAGTACTTC,CASTLGGIGNIQYF
TRBJ2-5,many,NA,15,TRBV7-2,TGTGCCAGCAGCCGGGGGTTAGAGTACCAAGAGACCCAGTACTTC,CASSRGLEYQETQYF
TRBJ2-1,many,TRBD2,16,TRBV24-1,TGTGCCACCAGTGACCCAGGACTAGCGGGAGGCGATGAGCAGTTCTTC,CATSDPGLAGGDEQFF
TRBJ2-6,few,NA,15,TRBV19,TGTGCCTGCACGGACGTCCGCTCTGGGGCCAACGTCCTGACTTTC,CACTDVRSGANVLTF
TRBJ1-2,few,NA,13,TRBV19,TGTGCCAGTAGTATCCAGGGAGTCGATGGCTACACCTTC,CASSIQGVDGYTF
TRBJ1-1,few,NA,15,TRBV7-9,TGTGCCAGCAGCTTCCCGGGCAGTATGAACACTGAAGCTTTCTTT,CASSFPGSMNTEAFF
TRBJ2-2,few,NA,18,TRBV28,TGTGCCAGCAGTTTGCGCCACAGGGTCCGGCGGAACACCGGGGAGCTGTTTTTT,CASSLRHRVRRNTGELFF
TRBJ2-2,few,NA,14,TRBV12-3/TRBV12-4,TGTGCCAGCACCCTTGGTAGCGCCACCGGGGAGCTGTTTTTT,CASTLGSATGELFF
TRBJ2-2,few,NA,19,TRBV7-2,TGTGCCAGCAGCTTAGCGGATGTTTTGGGGGCGCGTAACACCGGGGAGCTGTTTTTT,CASSLADVLGARNTGELFF
TRBJ1-5,many,NA,14,TRBV12-3/TRBV12-4,TGTGCCAGCAGTCCCCGCTCAGGCAATCAGCCCCAGCATTTT,CASSPRSGNQPQHF
TRBJ2-7,many,TRBD2,16,TRBV7-2,TGTGCCAGCAGCTTAAGGAGGGACTATGACTCCTACGAGCAGTACTTC,CASSLRRDYDSYEQYF
TRBJ2-6,few,NA,20,TRBV23-1,TGCGCCAGCAGTCACCCGGGCGCCAGCCAACTCAACTCTGGGGCCAACGTCCTGACTTTC,CASSHPGASQLNSGANVLTF
TRBJ2-3,many,NA,15,TRBV7-2,TGTGCCAGCAGCTTAGCCGGTTATAGCACAGATACGCAGTATTTT,CASSLAGYSTDTQYF
TRBJ1-1,NA,NA,16,TRBV7-3,TGTGCCAGCAGCTTTAGCCAGGACGTGATGAACACTGAAGCTTTCTTT,CASSFSQDVMNTEAFF
TRBJ1-2,few,NA,15,TRBV29-1,TGCAGCGTTTCCATCCTCGACAGGATGAACTATGGCTACACCTTC,CSVSILDRMNYGYTF
TRBJ2-3,few,NA,15,TRBV20-1,TGCAGTGCTGGAACAGGGTTTCACACAACAGATACGCAGTATTTT,CSAGTGFHTTDTQYF
TRBJ2-7,many,NA,16,TRBV7-9,TGTGCCAGCAGCCCGACGACCGGGACAACGGGCTACGAGCAGTACTTC,CASSPTTGTTGYEQYF
TRBJ2-1,few,NA,13,TRBV12-3/TRBV12-4,TGTGCCAGCAGTTTCCGGGCCTGGGATGAGCAGTTCTTC,CASSFRAWDEQFF
TRBJ1-6,NA,NA,16,TRBV4-1,TGCGCCAGCAGCCCGACAAGATCCAATAATAATTCACCCCTCCACTTT,CASSPTRSNNNSPLHF
TRBJ1-1,few,NA,13,TRBV2,TGTGCCAGCAAAGCAGGGTTCAACACTGAAGCTTTCTTT,CASKAGFNTEAFF
TRBJ2-1,few,TRBD2,15,TRBV6-5,TGTGCCAGCAGTTCGAGCGGGAGAGGGTACAATGAGCAGTTCTTC,CASSSSGRGYNEQFF
TRBJ2-2,NA,TRBD2,17,TRBV7-2,TGTGCCAGCAGCCCTATGAATGTTGCTAGCGGGGCCGGGGAGCTGTTTTTT,CASSPMNVASGAGELFF
TRBJ2-1,NA,TRBD2,15,TRBV20-1,TGCAGTGCTAGTCAGCCGGGACTAGCGGGGAATGAGCAGTTCTTC,CSASQPGLAGNEQFF
TRBJ2-3,many,NA,14,TRBV7-2,TGTGCCAGCAGCCTACAGGGTTCCACAGATACGCAGTATTTT,CASSLQGSTDTQYF
TRBJ2-5,many,NA,11,TRBV6-2/TRBV6-3,TGTGCCAGCAGCTACCAAGAGACCCAGTACTTC,CASSYQETQYF